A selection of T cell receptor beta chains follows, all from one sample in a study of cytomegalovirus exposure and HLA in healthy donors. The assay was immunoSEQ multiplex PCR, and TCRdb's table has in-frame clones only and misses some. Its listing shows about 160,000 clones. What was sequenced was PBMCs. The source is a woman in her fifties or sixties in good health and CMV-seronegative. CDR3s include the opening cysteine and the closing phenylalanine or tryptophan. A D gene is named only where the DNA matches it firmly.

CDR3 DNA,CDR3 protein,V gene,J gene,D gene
TGTGCCAGCAGAGGCTTGCCCGGGGGTGAGCCCCAGCATTTT,CASRGLPGGEPQHF,TRBV6-1,TRBJ1-5,.
TGTGCCACCCAGGGACAGGGGGGCACAGATACGCAGTATTTT,CATQGQGGTDTQYF,TRBV6-6,TRBJ2-3,TRBD1
TGTGCCAGCAGCTTAGTCCGGGGACAGCCCCAGCATTTT,CASSLVRGQPQHF,TRBV7-2,TRBJ1-5,.
TGTGCCAGCTCACCGCTCGTAAACTCCCAAGAGACCCAGTACTTC,CASSPLVNSQETQYF,TRBV18,TRBJ2-5,.
TGTGCCAGCAGCTCGACCAGGGGAGGGTACACTGAAGCTTTCTTT,CASSSTRGGYTEAFF,TRBV7-8,TRBJ1-1,.
TGTGCCAGCAGCCAAGATCTGGGAGTAAGATGGAGCGAGCAGTACTTC,CASSQDLGVRWSEQYF,TRBV4-2,TRBJ2-7,.
TGTGCCAGCAGTGAAGTAATACAGGGGAGTTTCGACGAGCAGTACTTC,CASSEVIQGSFDEQYF,TRBV2,TRBJ2-7,TRBD1
TGTGCCAGTAGTTCCACCGGGACAGGGAATTCTGGCTACACCTTC,CASSSTGTGNSGYTF,TRBV19,TRBJ1-2,TRBD1
TGCGCCAGCAGCGCGGTGAAAGGGACTACCTACGAGCAGTACTTC,CASSAVKGTTYEQYF,TRBV5-1,TRBJ2-7,TRBD2
TGCGCCAGCAGCTTGGCCTTATCGACAGGTGCAACTAATGAAAAACTGTTTTTT,CASSLALSTGATNEKLFF,TRBV5-1,TRBJ1-4,.
TGTGCCAGCAGCCTGCGACAGATCACAGATACGCAGTATTTT,CASSLRQITDTQYF,TRBV5-6,TRBJ2-3,.
TGTGCCACCTTGGGTAAGGGGGCGAAGGTAAACACTGAAGCTTTCTTT,CATLGKGAKVNTEAFF,TRBV2,TRBJ1-1,TRBD1
TGTGCCAGCAGCCGAACTAGCGGGGCTACGCGCGAGCAGTACTTC,CASSRTSGATREQYF,TRBV7-2,TRBJ2-7,TRBD2
TGTGCCACCAGTTCAGGGTGGGAGGATGAAAAACTGTTTTTT,CATSSGWEDEKLFF,TRBV15,TRBJ1-4,.